A selection of T cell receptor beta chains follows, all from one sample in a study of CD8 T cells in Susac syndrome. Each CDR3 protein gets one entry after TCRdb re-called the immunoSEQ multiplex PCR reads with MiXCR. The sample lists approximately 220,000 distinct CDR3 sequences; 85% to 95% were seen once. The sequenced material came from CD4+ T cells from PBMCs. These receptors all stem from a human donor with multiple sclerosis. The CDR3 runs from the conserved cysteine through the conserved F or W. D genes are given only for firm matches. Clone size is shown for a subset of rows, as once, few, many or a class of expanded clone.

J gene	clone size	V gene	D gene	CDR3 DNA	CDR3 protein
TRBJ1-1	-	TRBV5-4	-	TGTGCCAGCAGCACCGGAGTCGGGGGAGCTTTCTTT	CASSTGVGGAFF
TRBJ2-5	-	TRBV5-4	TRBD1	TGTGCCAGCAGCTTCGGGACAGGGGAAGGAGAGACCCAGTACTTC	CASSFGTGEGETQYF
TRBJ2-3	-	TRBV5-1	TRBD2	TGCGCCAGCAGCTTGGAGTCTAGCGGGCCCACAGATACGCAGTATTTT	CASSLESSGPTDTQYF
TRBJ2-5	-	TRBV29-1	-	TGCAGCGTTGAACACAACCAAGAGACCCAGTACTTC	CSVEHNQETQYF
TRBJ1-5	once	TRBV12-3/TRBV12-4	-	TGTGCCAGCGGAGGGGTGAGTCAGCCCCAGCATTTT	CASGGVSQPQHF
TRBJ1-2	-	TRBV28	-	TGTGCCACCTCAAGGTCGGGCCTGGCCTACTATGGCTACACCTTC	CATSRSGLAYYGYTF
TRBJ2-3	-	TRBV29-1	TRBD2	TGCAGCGTCGCCCGAGTAGGAGAGCGGGGTACAGATACGCAGTATTTT	CSVARVGERGTDTQYF
TRBJ1-5	-	TRBV19	-	TGTGCCACCCGGGGGCAGTATAGCAATCAGCCCCAGCATTTT	CATRGQYSNQPQHF
TRBJ2-6	-	TRBV6-1	TRBD1	TGTGCCAGCGGGGGACAGGGTTTGACTGGGGCCAACGTCCTGACTTTC	CASGGQGLTGANVLTF
TRBJ2-1	-	TRBV7-6	-	TGTGCCAGCAGCTTTGGCGGAACTGGGCAGTTCTTC	CASSFGGTGQFF
TRBJ2-4	-	TRBV20-1	-	TGCAGTGCTACAGCCGGGACACTCTGGGCAAACATTCAGTACTTC	CSATAGTLWANIQYF
TRBJ1-6	-	TRBV3-1	-	TGTGCCAGCAGTAAGCAGGGAAATTCACCCCTCCACTTT	CASSKQGNSPLHF
TRBJ2-2	-	TRBV10-3	-	TGTGCCATCAGTGAAGGGTCATCGGGGGAGCTGTTTTTT	CAISEGSSGELFF
TRBJ1-1	-	TRBV20-1	TRBD1	TGCAGTGCTGTAAGAGTGGGGACAGGAGATACTGAAGCTTTCTTT	CSAVRVGTGDTEAFF
TRBJ2-3	-	TRBV30	TRBD2	TGTGCCTGGAGTGTGCGGGGGATCACAGATACGCAGTATTTT	CAWSVRGITDTQYF
TRBJ1-5	-	TRBV15	TRBD1	TGTGCCACCAGCAGACGGACAGGTATAAGCAATCAGCCCCAGCATTTT	CATSRRTGISNQPQHF
TRBJ2-7	-	TRBV20-1	-	TGCAGTGCTAGAGTGCGAGCAGGAGCCTACGAGCAGTACTTC	CSARVRAGAYEQYF
TRBJ1-4	-	TRBV3-1	TRBD1	TGTGCCAGCAGCCAAGGGACAGGCGGTAATGAAAAACTGTTTTTT	CASSQGTGGNEKLFF
TRBJ1-2	-	TRBV29-1	-	TGCAGCGTTTCCGGGGGGTCAGGTGGCTACACCTTC	CSVSGGSGGYTF
TRBJ2-5	-	TRBV2	-	TGTGCCAGCAGGACCGGGACCACCAGTCGAGGGACCCAGTACTTC	CASRTGTTSRGTQYF
TRBJ2-2	-	TRBV11-2	-	TGTGCCAGCCGCACAGGGATTGCCACCGGGGAGCTGTTTTTT	CASRTGIATGELFF
TRBJ2-5	-	TRBV3-1	TRBD1	TGTGCCAGCAGCCTCCAACACAGGGGCGAGACCCAGTACTTC	CASSLQHRGETQYF
TRBJ2-5	-	TRBV7-9	-	TGTGCCAGCAGCTTATACGAGACCCAGTACTTC	CASSLYETQYF
TRBJ1-2	-	TRBV19	-	TGTGCCAGTAGTATAGGACAGGCCTATGGCTACACCTTC	CASSIGQAYGYTF
TRBJ1-6	-	TRBV12-3/TRBV12-4	-	TGTGCCAGCAGTTTAGCCACAGGGACCTCACCCCTCCACTTT	CASSLATGTSPLHF
TRBJ2-6	-	TRBV12-3/TRBV12-4	-	TGTGCCAGCAGAGGGGCCAACTCTGGGGCCAACGTCCTGACTTTC	CASRGANSGANVLTF
TRBJ1-5	-	TRBV30	TRBD1	TGTGCCTGGAGTGACGACAGGGGGAATCAGCCCCAGCATTTT	CAWSDDRGNQPQHF
TRBJ2-1	-	TRBV29-1	TRBD2	TGCAGCGTTGGGCGGCTAGCGGAAAACAATGAGCAGTTCTTC	CSVGRLAENNEQFF
TRBJ2-7	-	TRBV20-1	TRBD1	TGCAGTGCCGAGGGGGACAGGGGAATCTACGAGCAGTACTTC	CSAEGDRGIYEQYF
TRBJ2-4	-	TRBV30	-	TGTGCCTCTCTCCACAGCACCAAAAACATTCAGTACTTC	CASLHSTKNIQYF
TRBJ1-5	-	TRBV5-1	-	TGCGCCAGCAGCTTGGGTCTACAGGGTTCGAGCAATCAGCCCCAGCATTTT	CASSLGLQGSSNQPQHF